Each of the 26 T cell receptor beta chains below was sequenced from the same sample in a study of T cells in Graves' hyperthyroidism and ophthalmopathy. The CDR3 regions of TCR beta were amplified from RNA transcripts. Carried out on the TCR CDR3, a first-round RT-PCR used the HTBI primer set. TCRdb re-derived calls from the multiplex PCR reads in MiXCR, one entry per CDR3 protein. There are about 380,000 distinct CDR3 sequences in the sample; over 11% occur only once, and about 10% lies in the top ten. The sequencing sample was made of blood. The source is a woman in her fifties or sixties with Graves' hyperthyroidism.

This clonotype was picked up a small number of times. The rearrangement uses TRBV9 and TRBJ2-2; 13 bases fit TRBD2. Looked up from germline, CDR1 is SGDLS and CDR2 is YYNGEE. The CDR3 is 16 residues long. V lost 3 bases to trimming and J lost 7 bases; unmatched junction nucleotides: 6. The CDR3 sequence is CASSALAGGPVGELFF. The CDR3 DNA sequence: TGTGCCAGCAGCGCACTAGCGGGAGGGCCGGTCGGGGAGCTGTTTTTT.

This clonotype was seen repeatedly, ten times or more. The V and J genes are TRBV6-2 or TRBV6-3 and TRBJ1-5, with D maybe TRBD1 (6 bases). V was trimmed by 5 bases and J by 7 bases, leaving 18 bases between them. Looked up from germline, CDR1 is MNHEY and CDR2 is SVGEGT. The CDR3 extends over 15 amino acids. CDR3 DNA sequence: TGTGCCAGCAGTAAGGTAGGGTGGGACATCCAGCCCCAGCATTTT. It translates to CASSKVGWDIQPQHF.

The sample holds a few counts of this clonotype. The CDR3 does not end in the conserved phenylalanine or tryptophan, so this is likely a read error. This chain links TRBV5-1 with TRBJ2-5; TRBD2 matches at 12 bases. V gave up 0 bases and J gave up 5 bases; unmatched junction bases: 8. CDR3 length equals 17 residues. Germline assignment: CDR1 SGHRS and CDR2 YFSETQ. Written as DNA, the CDR3 is TGCGCCAGCAGCTTGGAGCTAGCGGGAGGGCCCGGTGAGACCCAGTACCTC. It encodes CASSLELAGGPGETQYL.

This clonotype occurred many times. The rearrangement uses TRBV12-3 or TRBV12-4 and TRBJ2-5; D is ambiguous. The CDR3 covers 12 residues. Trimming removed 3 bases at V and 3 bases at J, with 5 bases between. The CDR3 DNA follows: TGTGCCAGCAGTTTCCTAAAAGAGACCCAGTACTTC. Protein sequence: CASSFLKETQYF.

V usage is TRBV25-1 and J usage is TRBJ2-7; the match to TRBD1 covers 10 bases. CDR3 length equals 16 residues. Germline lookup yields CDR1 MGHDK and CDR2 SYGVNS. V lost 4 bases to trimming and J lost 4 bases; unmatched junction nucleotides: 10. Written as DNA, the CDR3 is TGTGCCAGCAGTGGGTCACACGGGACAGGGGTATACGAGCAGTACTTC. Protein product: CASSGSHGTGVYEQYF.

Ten or more counts support this clonotype. V is TRBV30 and J is TRBJ1-6; D is perhaps TRBD1 (6 bases). V was pared by 3 bases and J by 6 bases, with 12 bases between. The CDR3 runs 14 residues. Germline V gene sequence: CDR1 GTSNPN, CDR2 SVGIG (reference sequence). CDR3 region: CAWRTGRGNSPLHF. In DNA form, the CDR3 reads TGTGCCTGGAGAACAGGGAGGGGTAATTCACCCCTCCACTTT.

This clonotype has just a few counts. The chain carries TRBV14 and TRBJ2-1; 10 bases align to TRBD2. Germline trimming cut 5 bases from V and 4 bases from J; bases unmatched to any gene: 5. Germline V CDR1 and CDR2: SGHDN, FVKESK. There are 15 residues in the CDR3. The CDR3 sequence is CASSGWTSGYNEQFF. The CDR3 coding sequence is TGTGCCAGCAGCGGATGGACTAGCGGTTACAATGAGCAGTTCTTC. The whole variable domain, remainder taken from reference TRBV14 and TRBJ2-1, is EAGVTQFPSHSVIEKGQTVTLRCDPISGHDNLYWYRRVMGKEIKFLLHFVKESKQDESGMPNNRFLAERTGGTYSTLKVQPAELEDSGVYFCASSGWTSGYNEQFFGPGTRLTVL.

The chain joins TRBV14 to TRBJ1-1; D may be TRBD1 (5 bases). The CDR3 totals 13 residues. Germline V CDR1 and CDR2: SGHDN, FVKESK. V was shortened by 5 bases and J by 4 bases, with 11 bases between the two germline ends. As DNA, the CDR3 is TGTGCCAGCAGCGGGTGGGGGTTCACTGAAGCTTTCTTT. This gives the protein CASSGWGFTEAFF. The full variable domain, its missing parts supplied by reference TRBV14 and TRBJ1-1, is EAGVTQFPSHSVIEKGQTVTLRCDPISGHDNLYWYRRVMGKEIKFLLHFVKESKQDESGMPNNRFLAERTGGTYSTLKVQPAELEDSGVYFCASSGWGFTEAFFGQGTRLTVV.

At least ten counts were recorded for this clonotype. The CDR3 nucleotides read TGTGCCAGCAGTCCACGGGACAGGCCAGCCTACGAGCAGTACTTC. Its protein is CASSPRDRPAYEQYF. The chain combines TRBV2 with TRBJ2-7; 8 bases align to TRBD1. This CDR3 has 15 residues. V shed 5 bases and J 2 bases; nucleotides not matched to a gene: 8. Germline values: CDR1 SNHLY, CDR2 FYNNEI.

This clonotype was recorded at least ten times. The V gene is TRBV29-1, the J gene TRBJ2-1, with TRBD1 as a possible D gene (5 bases). The CDR3 extends over 14 amino acids. CDR1 is SQVTM and CDR2 is ANQGSEA in the germline V gene. Deletions cut 2 bases from V and 8 bases from J, with 16 bases between. CDR3 nucleotide sequence: TGCAGCGTTGAAACGGCCTTCAGGGCTGATGAGCAGTTCTTC. Encoded protein: CSVETAFRADEQFF.

The table lists this clonotype with a few counts. This sequence joins TRBV12-3 or TRBV12-4 and TRBJ2-1; D is perhaps TRBD2 (5 bases). The CDR3 contains 12 residues. The V end was cut by 5 bases, the J end by 6 bases, with 8 bases between. The CDR3 here is CASSTRFNEQFF. The CDR3 nucleotides read TGTGCCAGCAGTACTAGATTCAATGAGCAGTTCTTC.

This clonotype came up a few times. V and J are TRBV10-2 and TRBJ2-5; D may be TRBD2 (6 bases). V lost 6 bases and J 5 bases, leaving 16 bases between the germline ends. Per germline, CDR1 WSHSY and CDR2 SAAADI. The CDR3 length is 14 residues. CDR3 coding DNA: TGCGCCAGCAGAGGGCCCGGGAGCGGGGAGACCCAGTACTTC. As protein: CASRGPGSGETQYF.

At least ten counts were recorded for this clonotype. The rearrangement joins TRBV7-9 to TRBJ2-2; tentatively, D is TRBD1 (5 bases). Trimming pared 2 bases from V and 0 bases from J, leaving 10 bases between. The CDR3 runs to 16 residues. Germline V CDR1 and CDR2: SEHNR, FQNEAQ (reference sequence). CDR3 protein: CASSLRGPTNTGELFF. Here the CDR3 DNA reads TGTGCCAGCAGCTTAAGGGGCCCAACGAACACCGGGGAGCTGTTTTTT.

Worth noting for this clonotype: A much larger clone sits a single nucleotide away, making a read error possible. The V call is TRBV7-9, the J call TRBJ2-7; D is unclear. The CDR3 covers 13 residues. Germline V CDR1 and CDR2: SEHNR, FQNEAQ (reference sequence). The chain's CDR3 is CASSKHISYGQYF. CDR3 bases: TGTGCCAGCAGCAAACACATTTCCTACGGGCAGTACTTC.

This clonotype was detected ten times or more. The rearrangement uses TRBV6-1 and TRBJ1-2, with D possibly being TRBD1 (5 bases). CDR3 length: 13 residues. The V gene lost 6 bases and the J gene lost 2 bases, with 10 bases spanning the gap. Germline V gene lookup returns CDR1 MNHNS and CDR2 SASEGT. CDR3 sequence reads: CASSRTLNYGYTF. CDR3 nucleotides: TGTGCCAGCAGCAGGACATTGAACTATGGCTACACCTTC.

DNA of the CDR3: TGCGCCAGCAGCCAAGATCGGCTCCGAGGCGGGGAGCTGTTTTTT. The encoded protein is CASSQDRLRGGELFF. The gene calls are TRBV4-1 and TRBJ2-2; D call uncertain. Germline lookup yields CDR1 MGHRA and CDR2 YSYEKL. This CDR3 region has 15 residues. V lost 0 bases to trimming and J lost 7 bases, with 12 bases between them.

This clonotype was counted ten times or more. J is TRBJ1-1 and V is TRBV7-8; 8 nucleotides line up with TRBD1. From germline, CDR1 is SGHVS and CDR2 FQNEAQ. After removal of 3 bases from V and 4 bases from J, the junction contained 10 bases not matched to a gene. The CDR3 covers 16 residues. The CDR3 here is CASSLGYRGRSTEAFF. CDR3 in DNA: TGTGCCAGCAGCTTGGGTTACAGGGGGAGAAGCACTGAAGCTTTCTTT.

In this sample, this clonotype turned up a few times. This sequence joins TRBV10-3 and TRBJ2-7; possibly TRBD2 for D (6 bases). Trimming took off 8 bases at V and 6 bases at J, with 17 bases between the two ends. The V gene's germline CDR1 is ENHRY and CDR2 SYGVKD. This CDR3 has 13 residues. CDR3 protein: CAIRRDLGLEQYF. CDR3 sequence (DNA): TGTGCCATCCGCCGGGACTTAGGTCTCGAGCAGTACTTC.

At least ten counts were recorded for this clonotype. V usage is TRBV2 and J usage is TRBJ2-3; D is uncertain. Germline V gene sequence: CDR1 SNHLY, CDR2 FYNNEI. The CDR3 has 11 residues. V dropped 8 bases and J dropped 4 bases, with 7 bases sitting between them. The CDR3 DNA sequence: TGTGCCAGCGTAATGGCAGATACGCAGTATTTT. Its protein is CASVMADTQYF. Full variable domain (rest looked up from reference TRBV2 and TRBJ2-3): EPEVTQTPSHQVTQMGQEVILRCVPISNHLYFYWYRQILGQKVEFLVSFYNNEISEKSEIFDDQFSVERPDGSNFTLKIRSTKLEDSAMYFCASVMADTQYFGPGTRLTVL.

Many counts were recorded for this clonotype. The genes are TRBV20-1 and TRBJ2-5, with 10 bases aligning to TRBD2. Germline CDR1 and CDR2: DFQATT and SNEGSKA (reference sequence). This CDR3 contains 17 residues. Unmatched junction bases numbered 14, after V lost 3 bases and J lost 4 bases. The CDR3 sequence is CSARMASGGGSRETQYF. CDR3 nucleotides: TGCAGTGCTAGGATGGCTAGCGGGGGAGGAAGTAGAGAGACCCAGTACTTC.

This clonotype was seen at least ten times. This chain connects TRBV18 to TRBJ1-5, with D possibly matching TRBD1 (6 bases). Germline CDR1 and CDR2: KGHSH and LQKENI. The CDR3 length is 17 residues. Trimming cost V 3 bases and J 1 base, with 16 bases left between them. DNA of the CDR3: TGTGCCAGCTCACCGACAGGAGGAGGACAGAGCAATCAGCCCCAGCATTTT. It specifies CASSPTGGGQSNQPQHF.

This clonotype was seen repeatedly, ten times or more. This chain joins TRBV27 and TRBJ2-1; 10 bases line up with TRBD1. V lost 6 bases, J lost 9 bases, and 17 bases stayed unmatched. The CDR3 sequence is 17 residues long. The germline V gene encodes CDR1 MNHEY and CDR2 SMNVEV (reference sequence). The CDR3 region is CASSTPPGQGWGAEQFF. The CDR3 DNA reads as TGTGCCAGCAGCACCCCACCGGGACAGGGGTGGGGTGCTGAGCAGTTCTTC.

This clonotype occurred a few times. V is TRBV15 and J is TRBJ2-1; 10 nucleotides align to TRBD2. The V gene end was trimmed by 0 bases and the J gene end by 0 bases; junction bases not matched to a gene: 11. CDR1 and CDR2 (germline): LNHNV, YYDKDF (reference sequence). The CDR3 covers 20 residues. CDR3 nucleotides: TGTGCCACCAGCAGAGATTTGGGACTAGCGCCATCGAGCTCCTACAATGAGCAGTTCTTC. Encoded protein: CATSRDLGLAPSSSYNEQFF.

This clonotype was detected ten times or more. This chain links TRBV18 with TRBJ1-3; no clear D. V lost 3 bases and J lost 4, with 13 bases in between. CDR1 is KGHSH, CDR2 LQKENI, per germline. The CDR3 covers 15 residues. The chain's CDR3 is CASSPPARGGNTIYF. The CDR3 DNA reads TGTGCCAGCTCACCTCCGGCCCGGGGAGGAAACACCATATATTTT. The whole variable domain, remainder taken from reference TRBV18 and TRBJ1-3, is NAGVMQNPRHLVRRRGQEARLRCSPMKGHSHVYWYRQLPEEGLKFMVYLQKENIIDESGMPKERFSAEFPKEGPSILRIQQVVRGDSAAYFCASSPPARGGNTIYFGEGSWLTVV.

This clonotype has more than one count but fewer than ten. This sequence joins TRBV7-9 and TRBJ1-2; a weak D match, TRBD1 (6 bases). Trimming stripped 4 bases from V and 5 bases from J, with 17 bases between. This CDR3 is 15 amino acids long. The germline V gene encodes CDR1 SEHNR and CDR2 FQNEAQ (reference sequence). CDR3 loop: CASSSQGRGLYGYTF. The CDR3 DNA is TGTGCCAGCAGCTCTCAGGGGCGGGGGCTTTATGGCTACACCTTC.

The sample holds a few counts of this clonotype. The V and J genes are TRBV20-1 and TRBJ1-2; a weak D match, TRBD1 (5 bases). Trimming took off 1 base at V and 5 bases at J, with 17 bases between the two ends. The CDR3 is 15 residues long. Germline loops: CDR1 DFQATT, CDR2 SNEGSKA (reference sequence). The CDR3 sequence: CSARVLEGRLYGYTF. DNA for the CDR3: TGCAGTGCTAGAGTCCTGGAGGGGCGGTTGTATGGCTACACCTTC.